This T cell receptor (beta chain) stems from a study of CD8+ T cells in alopecia areata. General study points: Especially in alopecia totalis/universalis, lesional scalp showed greater clonality than normal scalp did. There were also resident alphabeta T cells of normal skin sequenced in scalp samples. TCRs were shared less clearly across patients than in mice, possibly for HLA-related reasons.

Germline V gene data show CDR1 as ENHRY and CDR2 as SYGVKD. The ends were cut back, 3 bases at V and 1 base at J, with 18 bases in the middle. CDR3 size: 17 residues. With respect to this clone: What it binds is unknown.

As to treatment: oral pan-JAK inhibitor, 5-10 mg twice daily. RNA was extracted and reverse transcribed into cDNA as the sequencing template. Measured with immunoSEQ multiplex PCR; TCRdb has only the in-frame clones, and not every one. The sample has 95,000 to 100,000 clones, 60% to 75% seen once. Sequences were derived from CD8+ T cells sorted from blood, sampled at week 4, from a patient treated with tofacitinib. The rearrangement links TRBV10-3 to TRBJ1-1; D is unclear. This TCR was sampled from a human donor with alopecia areata. The CDR3 coding sequence is TGTGCCATCAGTGAATGGGCGGCCGGGCCCGAGAACACTGAAGCTTTCTTT. Translated: CAISEWAAGPENTEAFF.